The rows below give T cell receptor beta chains drawn from one sample of a study of identical twins. TCRdb used MiXCR to reprocess the 5' RACE reads, holding one entry per CDR3 protein. The profile shows 500,000 to 650,000 distinct CDR3 sequences, just over 7% of them singletons. The same sample was also used in a study of yellow fever vaccine responses in identical twins.

Input material: PBMCs. These TCRs come from a woman aged 18-29 years in good health. Both conserved end residues are part of each CDR3. Fields, in order: V gene, clone size, J gene, CDR3 length, D gene, CDR3 protein, CDR3 DNA. D genes are given only for firm matches. Clone size is not always given. Where it is, it says once, few, many or a class for expanded clones.

v_gene: TRBV29-1
abundance: many
j_gene: TRBJ1-1
len: 14
d_gene: .
CDR3aa: CSVERPGLNTEAFF
CDR3nt: TGCAGCGTTGAGAGGCCAGGCCTGAACACTGAAGCTTTCTTT

v_gene: TRBV3-1
abundance: few
j_gene: TRBJ2-5
len: 14
d_gene: .
CDR3aa: CASSPRTSQETQYF
CDR3nt: TGTGCCAGCAGCCCCAGGACCTCCCAAGAGACCCAGTACTTC

v_gene: TRBV12-3/TRBV12-4
abundance: many
j_gene: TRBJ1-5
len: 12
d_gene: TRBD1
CDR3aa: CASCYRGQPQHF
CDR3nt: TGTGCCAGCTGTTACAGGGGACAGCCCCAGCATTTT

v_gene: TRBV11-2
abundance: .
j_gene: TRBJ2-5
len: 15
d_gene: .
CDR3aa: CASSLDGEWAGTQYF
CDR3nt: TGTGCCAGCAGCTTAGATGGAGAATGGGCGGGGACCCAGTACTTC

v_gene: TRBV20-1
abundance: .
j_gene: TRBJ1-5
len: 14
d_gene: .
CDR3aa: CSASRGEGNQPQHF
CDR3nt: TGCAGTGCTAGTCGAGGGGAAGGGAATCAGCCCCAGCATTTT

v_gene: TRBV29-1
abundance: many
j_gene: TRBJ1-1
len: 15
d_gene: .
CDR3aa: CSVDRGGGSRTEAFF
CDR3nt: TGCAGCGTTGATCGGGGGGGCGGTTCGCGGACTGAAGCTTTCTTT

v_gene: TRBV5-1
abundance: .
j_gene: TRBJ2-3
len: 17
d_gene: TRBD1
CDR3aa: CASSPGLRTGSTDTQYF
CDR3nt: TGCGCCAGCAGCCCGGGCCTAAGGACAGGGAGCACAGATACGCAGTATTTT

v_gene: TRBV20-1
abundance: .
j_gene: TRBJ2-5
len: 16
d_gene: TRBD2
CDR3aa: CSARLRLAGVQETQYF
CDR3nt: TGCAGTGCTAGACTTAGACTAGCGGGGGTCCAAGAGACCCAGTACTTC

v_gene: TRBV5-6
abundance: few
j_gene: TRBJ2-5
len: 17
d_gene: TRBD2
CDR3aa: CASSLLLVAGEGETQYF
CDR3nt: TGTGCCAGCAGCTTGCTGCTGGTAGCGGGAGAGGGGGAGACCCAGTACTTC

v_gene: TRBV27
abundance: .
j_gene: TRBJ2-1
len: 12
d_gene: .
CDR3aa: CTSSLLQGNQFF
CDR3nt: TGTACCAGCAGTTTATTGCAGGGGAATCAGTTCTTC

v_gene: TRBV7-9
abundance: few
j_gene: TRBJ1-2
len: 14
d_gene: .
CDR3aa: CASSLGPVFWVYTF
CDR3nt: TGTGCCAGCAGCTTAGGCCCGGTCTTCTGGGTTTACACCTTC

v_gene: TRBV2
abundance: many
j_gene: TRBJ1-2
len: 13
d_gene: .
CDR3aa: CASSETGSGGYTF
CDR3nt: TGTGCCAGCAGTGAAACAGGGTCGGGTGGCTACACCTTC

v_gene: TRBV20-1
abundance: few
j_gene: TRBJ2-5
len: 14
d_gene: TRBD2
CDR3aa: CSARPGLAERDQYF
CDR3nt: TGCAGTGCTAGGCCGGGACTAGCCGAAAGGGACCAGTACTTC

v_gene: TRBV20-1
abundance: .
j_gene: TRBJ2-4
len: 16
d_gene: TRBD2
CDR3aa: CSARDNREGAKNIQYF
CDR3nt: TGCAGTGCTAGAGATAACCGGGAGGGAGCCAAAAACATTCAGTACTTC

v_gene: TRBV6-2/TRBV6-3
abundance: .
j_gene: TRBJ2-7
len: 13
d_gene: .
CDR3aa: CASSRTRRDEQYF
CDR3nt: TGTGCCAGCAGCAGGACCCGGCGGGACGAGCAGTACTTC

v_gene: TRBV3-1
abundance: .
j_gene: TRBJ2-7
len: 17
d_gene: TRBD2
CDR3aa: CASSQRGAGVFPYEQYF
CDR3nt: TGTGCCAGCAGCCAGCGGGGAGCGGGAGTCTTTCCCTACGAGCAGTACTTC

v_gene: TRBV28
abundance: few
j_gene: TRBJ2-6
len: 17
d_gene: TRBD2
CDR3aa: CASSDGRGGDWANVLTF
CDR3nt: TGTGCCAGCAGCGATGGTCGGGGAGGGGACTGGGCCAACGTCCTGACTTTC

v_gene: TRBV28
abundance: few
j_gene: TRBJ2-2
len: 16
d_gene: TRBD2
CDR3aa: CASSLQAGGYFGELFF
CDR3nt: TGTGCCAGCAGTCTCCAAGCGGGAGGGTATTTCGGGGAGCTGTTTTTT